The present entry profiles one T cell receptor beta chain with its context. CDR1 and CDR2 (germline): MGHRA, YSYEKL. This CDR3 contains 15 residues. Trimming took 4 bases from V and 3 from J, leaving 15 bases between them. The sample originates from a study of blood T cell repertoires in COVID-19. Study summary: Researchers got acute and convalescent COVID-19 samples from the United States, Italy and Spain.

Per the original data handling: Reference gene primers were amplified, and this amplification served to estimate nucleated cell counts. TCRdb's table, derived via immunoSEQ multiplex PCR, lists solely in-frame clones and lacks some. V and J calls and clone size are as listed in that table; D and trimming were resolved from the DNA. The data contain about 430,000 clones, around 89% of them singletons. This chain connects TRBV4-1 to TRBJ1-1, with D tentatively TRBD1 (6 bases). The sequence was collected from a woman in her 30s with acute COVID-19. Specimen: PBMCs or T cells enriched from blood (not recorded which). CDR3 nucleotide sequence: TGCGCCAGCAGCCCGCATAGTACAGGGTACACTGAAGCTTTCTTT. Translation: CASSPHSTGYTEAFF.